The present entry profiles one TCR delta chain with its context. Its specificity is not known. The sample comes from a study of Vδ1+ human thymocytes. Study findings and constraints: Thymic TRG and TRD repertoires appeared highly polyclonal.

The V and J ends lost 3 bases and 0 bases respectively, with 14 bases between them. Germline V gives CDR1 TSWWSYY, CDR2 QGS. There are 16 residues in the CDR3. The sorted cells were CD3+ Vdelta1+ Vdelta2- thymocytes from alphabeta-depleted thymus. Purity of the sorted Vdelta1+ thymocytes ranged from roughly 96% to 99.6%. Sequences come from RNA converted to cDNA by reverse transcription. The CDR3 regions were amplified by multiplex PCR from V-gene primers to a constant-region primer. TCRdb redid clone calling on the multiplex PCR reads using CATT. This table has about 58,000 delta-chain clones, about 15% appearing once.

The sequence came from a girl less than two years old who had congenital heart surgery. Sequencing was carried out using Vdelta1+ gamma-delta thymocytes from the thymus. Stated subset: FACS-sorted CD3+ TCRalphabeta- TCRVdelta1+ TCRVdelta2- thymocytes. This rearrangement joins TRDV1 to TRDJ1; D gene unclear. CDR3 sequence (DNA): TGTGCTCTTGGGGAGTTTCCCCTTTCGTACACCGATAAACTCATCTTT. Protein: CALGEFPLSYTDKLIF.